This T cell receptor (beta chain) derives from a study of T cell changes during pregnancy in multiple sclerosis. Germline V gene data show CDR1 as LNHDA and CDR2 as SQIVND (reference sequence). The CDR3 loop spans 18 amino acids. The V end was cut by 0 bases, the J end by 0 bases, with 15 bases between. Using immunoSEQ multiplex PCR, the repertoire was profiled, and TCRdb retains in-frame clones only, with some absent. The table has some 77,000 clones, around nine tenths seen once. This chain connects TRBV19 to TRBJ1-5, with TRBD1 as a possible D gene (6 bases). The sample consisted of CD4+ T cells from peripheral blood mononuclear cells, taken before pregnancy. This receptor was identified in a female donor with multiple sclerosis, enrolled in a pregnancy study. CDR3 nucleotide sequence: TGTGCCAGTAGTATAGATCGGGGGGCCGTCAATAGCAATCAGCCCCAGCATTTT. Amino acid sequence: CASSIDRGAVNSNQPQHF. Together with reference TRBV19 and TRBJ1-5, the CDR3 gives the full variable domain: DGGITQSPKYLFRKEGQNVTLSCEQNLNHDAMYWYRQDPGQGLRLIYYSQIVNDFQKGDIAEGYSVSREKKESFPLTVTSAQKNPTAFYLCASSIDRGAVNSNQPQHFGDGTRLSIL.